Below, 9 T cell receptor beta chains from the same sample are listed, as sequenced in a study of CD8+CD57+ T cells in acquired aplastic anemia. TCR beta VDJ combinations and CDR3 sequences were profiled from genomic DNA. TCRdb reanalysed the reads using MiXCR and keeps one entry per CDR3 protein. The sample includes about 81,000 distinct CDR3 sequences, approximately 46% of them seen just once. What was sequenced was sorted CD4+, CD8+, or CD8+CD57+ T cells (not recorded which) from PBMCs. The receptors derive from a human donor in good health, serving as a control.

In the case of this clonotype: This clone may be a read error of a much larger clone one base away. The V call is TRBV29-1, the J call TRBJ2-1; D is possibly TRBD2 (5 bases). The CDR3 has 14 amino acids. Germline V gives CDR1 SQVTM, CDR2 ANQGSEA. The CDR3 reads CSVEVAGSYNEQSF. In nucleotides, the CDR3 is TGCAGCGTTGAAGTGGCGGGTTCCTACAATGAGCAGTCCTTC.

This clonotype was counted a few times. The chain recombines TRBV25-1 with TRBJ1-2; tentative D call: TRBD1 (5 bases). V lost 4 bases, J lost 4 bases, and 16 bases lay in between. This CDR3 comprises 15 residues. Looked up from germline, CDR1 is MGHDK and CDR2 is SYGVNS. The CDR3 reads CASSVQGSPGYGYTF. The DNA for the CDR3 is TGTGCCAGCAGTGTCCAGGGTTCTCCTGGCTATGGCTACACCTTC.

This clonotype was seen ten or more times. The V and J genes are TRBV19 and TRBJ1-1, with D possibly TRBD1 on 5 matching bases. This CDR3 contains 13 residues. The germline V and J ends were trimmed by 7 bases and 4 bases, with 13 bases remaining between them. Germline lookup yields CDR1 LNHDA and CDR2 SQIVND (reference sequence). CDR3 protein: CASNVFGGTEAFF. The CDR3 bases are TGTGCCAGTAATGTCTTTGGGGGCACTGAAGCTTTCTTT.

This clonotype was seen ten or more times. The chain carries TRBV6-6 and TRBJ1-2; 7 positions agree with TRBD1. Trimming took 2 bases from V and 6 from J; bases not matched to a gene: 9. The germline gives CDR1 MNHNY, CDR2 SVGAGI (reference sequence). CDR3 length: 15 amino acids. CDR3: CASSYIRGQFDGYTF. Here the CDR3 DNA reads TGTGCCAGCAGTTACATAAGGGGGCAGTTTGATGGCTACACCTTC.

The rearrangement joins TRBV25-1 to TRBJ2-7; possible D gene TRBD1, 5 bases. The V end lost 6 bases, the J end lost 6 bases, and 21 bases lay between the germline ends. The CDR3 runs to 15 residues. Germline-derived CDR1 and CDR2 are MGHDK and SYGVNS. CDR3 bases: TGTGCCAGCAGCTTGTGGGCCAGGGCGGCACTCGAGCAGTACTTC. It translates to CASSLWARAALEQYF.

The J gene is TRBJ1-2, the V gene TRBV10-3; TRBD1 agrees at 8 bases. V was pared by 6 bases and J by 4 bases, with 7 bases of the junction left unmatched. The CDR3 loop spans 14 amino acids. CDR1 and CDR2 (germline): ENHRY, SYGVKD. CDR3: CAISLLGQVYGYTF. The CDR3 nucleotides are TGTGCCATCAGCCTACTGGGACAGGTCTATGGCTACACCTTC.

A remark on this clonotype: A much more abundant neighbour one base away suggests this may be a read error. The J gene is TRBJ2-3, the V gene TRBV5-1; 8 bases match TRBD1. The V gene's germline CDR1 is SGHRS and CDR2 YFSETQ. V lost 4 bases to trimming and J lost 0 bases; unmatched junction nucleotides: 10. This CDR3 spans 17 amino acids. The CDR3: CASSPAPGDRSTDTQYF. In DNA, the CDR3 is TGCGCCAGCAGCCCAGCTCCAGGGGACAGGAGCACAGATACGCAGTATTTT.

The chain is built from TRBV7-3 and TRBJ1-2, with 8 bases that match TRBD1. This CDR3 contains 13 residues. The trim removed 4 bases at V and 4 bases at J, leaving 2 bases unmatched. CDR1 SGHTA and CDR2 FQGTGA come from the germline V gene. CDR3 coding DNA: TGTGCCAGCAGCTCCGGACAGGGCTATGGCTACACCTTC. This encodes CASSSGQGYGYTF.

This chain joins TRBV20-1 and TRBJ2-2, with D perhaps TRBD2 (5 bases). Germline values: CDR1 DFQATT, CDR2 SNEGSKA (reference sequence). The CDR3 consists of 15 residues. V lost 1 base and J lost 1, with 10 bases in between. The CDR3: CSARAGGWNTGELFF. Written as DNA, the CDR3 is TGCAGTGCTAGAGCGGGCGGGTGGAACACCGGGGAGCTGTTTTTT.